This record looks at one T cell receptor (beta chain) sequence and its context. CDR1 and CDR2 (germline): SQVTM, ANQGSEA. The ends lost 6 bases at V and 13 bases at J; junction bases unmatched: 6. The CDR3 totals 11 residues. The data were produced by immunoSEQ multiplex PCR, yet TCRdb's version contains in-frame clones alone and is incomplete. The table shows approximately 73,000 clones, with 85% to 95% occurring only once. The entry originates in a study of cytomegalovirus exposure and HLA in healthy donors. Study-level background: The 600 to 800 first-cohort repertoires shared a platform with the 120 validation repertoires, as reported in a later analysis.

The TCR was taken from a man aged 18 to 29 in good health and CMV-seronegative. The chain uses TRBV29-1 and TRBJ1-4, with TRBD1 identical over 9 bases. The specimen was PBMCs. CDR3 DNA sequence: TGCAGCGTAGAACAGGGGGCGGCACTGTTTTTT. It codes for CSVEQGAALFF.